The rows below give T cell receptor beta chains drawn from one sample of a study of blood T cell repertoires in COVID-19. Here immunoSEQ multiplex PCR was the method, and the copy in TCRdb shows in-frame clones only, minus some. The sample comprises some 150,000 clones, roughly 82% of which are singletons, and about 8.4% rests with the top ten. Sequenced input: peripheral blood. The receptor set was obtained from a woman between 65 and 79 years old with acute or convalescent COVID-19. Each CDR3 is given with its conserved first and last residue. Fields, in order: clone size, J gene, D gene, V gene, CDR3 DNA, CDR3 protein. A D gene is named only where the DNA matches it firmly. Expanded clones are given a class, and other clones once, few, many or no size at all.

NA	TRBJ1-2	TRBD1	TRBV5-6	TGTGCCAGCGGGGACCCCGGGACAGCTCGCAGCTACACCTTC	CASGDPGTARSYTF
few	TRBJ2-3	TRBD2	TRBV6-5	TGTGCCAGCAGTTATACTGGCGGGAGCGCAGATACGCAGTATTTT	CASSYTGGSADTQYF
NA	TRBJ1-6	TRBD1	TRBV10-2	TGCGCCAGCAGGCCCGGGACAGAGAATTCACCCCTCCACTTT	CASRPGTENSPLHF
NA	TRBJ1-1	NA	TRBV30	TGTGCCTGGAGTGGAAGGACAGTAGTAAACACTGAAGCTTTCTTT	CAWSGRTVVNTEAFF
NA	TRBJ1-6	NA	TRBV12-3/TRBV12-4	TGTGCCAGCAGTTTAGGGGCAGAGACACCCCTCCACTTT	CASSLGAETPLHF
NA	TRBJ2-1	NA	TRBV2	TGTGCCAGCAATAAGGACTTCTCCTACAATGAGCAGTTCTTC	CASNKDFSYNEQFF
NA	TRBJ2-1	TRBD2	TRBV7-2	TGTGCCAGCAGCCCGGGGGGCGGGAGGACCCTATTCTTC	CASSPGGGRTLFF
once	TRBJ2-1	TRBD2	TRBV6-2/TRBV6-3	TGTGCCAGCAGTTTTAGCGGGAGGGCCGCTGAGCAGTTCTTC	CASSFSGRAAEQFF
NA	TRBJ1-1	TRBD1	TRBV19	TGTGCCAGTAGTATGCTGGACAGGGGTGGGCAGACTGAAGCTTTCTTT	CASSMLDRGGQTEAFF
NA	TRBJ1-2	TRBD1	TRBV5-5	TGTGCCAGCACCGTGGGGGCAGGGGGTAACTATGGCTACACCTTC	CASTVGAGGNYGYTF
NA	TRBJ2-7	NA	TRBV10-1	TGCGCCAGCAGCGAACCCGCCACTTACAGCTTCTACGAGCAGTACTTC	CASSEPATYSFYEQYF
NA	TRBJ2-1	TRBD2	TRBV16	TGTGCCAGCAGCCAATCGGTACTAGCGGGAGGTAATGAGCAGTTCTTC	CASSQSVLAGGNEQFF
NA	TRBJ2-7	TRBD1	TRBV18	TGTGCCAGCTCACCTAGGACAGGTTTCTACGAGCAGTACTTC	CASSPRTGFYEQYF
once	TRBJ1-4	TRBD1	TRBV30	TGTGCCTGGAGTCTAGGGACAGGGGAAACTAATGAAAAACTGTTTTTT	CAWSLGTGETNEKLFF
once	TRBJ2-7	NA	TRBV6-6	TGTGCCAGCAGAAAGGACAGCTCCTACGAGCAGTACTTC	CASRKDSSYEQYF
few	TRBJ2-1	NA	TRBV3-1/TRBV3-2	TGTGCCAGCAGCCAGGGGACTCCCAAGGGCGAGCAGTTCTTC	CASSQGTPKGEQFF
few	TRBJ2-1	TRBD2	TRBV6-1	TGTGCCAGCAGTTCTAGCGGGGATAAGTTCTTC	CASSSSGDKFF
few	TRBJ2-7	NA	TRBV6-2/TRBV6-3	TGTGCCAGCAGTTTGGACTGGAGCTCCTACGAGCAGTACTTC	CASSLDWSSYEQYF
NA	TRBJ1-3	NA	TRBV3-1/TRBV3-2	TGTGCCAGCAGCGCTAGCTCTGGAAACACCATATATTTT	CASSASSGNTIYF
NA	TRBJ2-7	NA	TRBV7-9	TGTGCCAGCAGCTCCCCGCAGGGCCTCTCTTACGAGCAGTACTTC	CASSSPQGLSYEQYF
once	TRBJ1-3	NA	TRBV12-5	TGTGCTAGTGGTTTGGTAACCCAAACAGGGTACTCTGGAAACACCATATATTTT	CASGLVTQTGYSGNTIYF
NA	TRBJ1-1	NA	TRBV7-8	TGTGCCAGCAGCAGACTTGACAGGAACACTGAAGCTTTCTTT	CASSRLDRNTEAFF
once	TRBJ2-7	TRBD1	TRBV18	TGTGCCAGCTCACCCGGGACAGGGGGCTACGAGCAGTACTTC	CASSPGTGGYEQYF
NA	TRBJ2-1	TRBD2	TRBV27	TGTGCCAGCAGTTTATTGGGCGGGAGCTCCTACAATGAGCAGTTCTTC	CASSLLGGSSYNEQFF
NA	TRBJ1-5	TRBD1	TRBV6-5	TGTGCCAGCAGGTCGGGGACAGGCGAAAATCAGCCCCAGCATTTT	CASRSGTGENQPQHF
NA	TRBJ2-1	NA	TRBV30	TGTGCCTGGAGTGTAGGGACACCCTACAATGAGCAGTTCTTC	CAWSVGTPYNEQFF
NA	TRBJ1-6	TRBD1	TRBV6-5	TGTGCCAGCAGTTACTCAGACAGGGGAAAAACACCCCTCCACTTT	CASSYSDRGKTPLHF
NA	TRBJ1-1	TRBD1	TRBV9	TGTGCCAGCAGCGGGGGACAGGGAAACACTGAAGCTTTCTTT	CASSGGQGNTEAFF
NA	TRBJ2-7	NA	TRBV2	TGTGCCAGCAGTGATTCGGGGTCCTCCTACGAGCAGTACTTC	CASSDSGSSYEQYF
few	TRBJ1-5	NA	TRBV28	TGTGCCAGCGGCAGGGGTCAGGGGTGGGGCAATCAGCCCCAGCATTTT	CASGRGQGWGNQPQHF
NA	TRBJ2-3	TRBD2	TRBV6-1	TGTGCCAGCAGTGAATTTGGTAGCGGGAGTGGTAGCACAGATACGCAGTATTTT	CASSEFGSGSGSTDTQYF
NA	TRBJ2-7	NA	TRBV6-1	TGTGCCAGCAGTACAGGGGCGGGAGGTCTCTACGAGCAGTACTTC	CASSTGAGGLYEQYF